This is a list of T cell receptor beta chains from one sample in a study of beta chain features in type 1 diabetes. TCRdb's copy holds only in-frame clones and misses some; the assay was immunoSEQ multiplex PCR. The data hold under 300,000 clones, with roughly 22% observed a single time. Sequenced sample: naive CD4+ T cells from blood. The receptors here all came from a woman in her forties with type 1 diabetes. The CDR3 runs from the conserved cysteine through the conserved F or W. Fields, in order: clone size, V gene, J gene, D gene, CDR3 protein, CDR3 DNA. The D gene is left open where the match is weak. Expanded clones get a size class; other rows say once, few or many, or leave the size out.

clone_size: few; v_call: TRBV13; j_call: TRBJ1-1; d_call: -; cdr3_aa: CASSSVAEAFF; cdr3_nt: TGTGCCAGCAGCTCGGTCGCTGAAGCTTTCTTT
clone_size: -; v_call: TRBV4-1; j_call: TRBJ1-3; d_call: -; cdr3_aa: CASSQEGVLGNTIYF; cdr3_nt: TGCGCCAGCAGCCAAGAAGGGGTGTTGGGAAACACCATATATTTT
clone_size: few; v_call: TRBV15; j_call: TRBJ1-2; d_call: -; cdr3_aa: CATSRVERGYGYTF; cdr3_nt: TGTGCCACCAGCAGAGTTGAAAGGGGCTATGGCTACACCTTC
clone_size: -; v_call: TRBV7-2; j_call: TRBJ2-7; d_call: TRBD1; cdr3_aa: CASSLGTGGYSSYEQYF; cdr3_nt: TGTGCCAGCAGCTTAGGTACAGGGGGATACAGCTCCTACGAGCAGTACTTC
clone_size: few; v_call: TRBV2; j_call: TRBJ1-5; d_call: TRBD1; cdr3_aa: CAIRQGGNQPQHF; cdr3_nt: TGTGCCATCCGACAGGGCGGCAATCAGCCCCAGCATTTT
clone_size: -; v_call: TRBV29-1; j_call: TRBJ2-2; d_call: -; cdr3_aa: CSVEQNTGELFF; cdr3_nt: TGCAGCGTCGAACAGAACACCGGGGAGCTGTTTTTT
clone_size: few; v_call: TRBV28; j_call: TRBJ2-7; d_call: TRBD1; cdr3_aa: CASRRTGGREQYF; cdr3_nt: TGTGCCAGCAGACGGACAGGGGGGAGGGAGCAGTACTTC
clone_size: few; v_call: TRBV5-1; j_call: TRBJ2-4; d_call: -; cdr3_aa: CASSSSQLDIQYF; cdr3_nt: TGCGCCAGCAGCTCAAGCCAGCTAGACATTCAGTACTTC
clone_size: -; v_call: TRBV28; j_call: TRBJ2-2; d_call: TRBD1; cdr3_aa: CASSQGQRYTGELFF; cdr3_nt: TGTGCCAGCAGCCAGGGACAGAGATACACCGGGGAGCTGTTTTTT
clone_size: few; v_call: TRBV28; j_call: TRBJ1-1; d_call: -; cdr3_aa: CASSRPGGWTEAFF; cdr3_nt: TGTGCCAGCAGCAGGCCAGGCGGGTGGACTGAAGCTTTCTTT
clone_size: few; v_call: TRBV20-1; j_call: TRBJ2-7; d_call: TRBD2; cdr3_aa: CSAQTSDEQYF; cdr3_nt: TGCAGTGCTCAGACTAGCGATGAGCAGTACTTC
clone_size: -; v_call: TRBV15; j_call: TRBJ2-3; d_call: -; cdr3_aa: CATSRDGANTDTQYF; cdr3_nt: TGTGCCACCAGCAGAGATGGAGCTAACACAGATACGCAGTATTTT
clone_size: few; v_call: TRBV7-2; j_call: TRBJ2-3; d_call: -; cdr3_aa: CASSYDRATDTQYF; cdr3_nt: TGTGCCAGCAGCTACGACAGAGCCACAGATACGCAGTATTTT
clone_size: few; v_call: TRBV28; j_call: TRBJ2-5; d_call: TRBD2; cdr3_aa: CASSLGVRGIQETQYF; cdr3_nt: TGTGCCAGCAGTTTGGGGGTGCGGGGGATACAAGAGACCCAGTACTTC
clone_size: few; v_call: TRBV19; j_call: TRBJ1-2; d_call: -; cdr3_aa: CASARGYGYTF; cdr3_nt: TGTGCCAGTGCCCGGGGGTATGGCTACACCTTC
clone_size: few; v_call: TRBV30; j_call: TRBJ2-2; d_call: -; cdr3_aa: CAASGTGELFF; cdr3_nt: TGTGCCGCCTCAGGGACCGGGGAGCTGTTTTTT
clone_size: -; v_call: TRBV28; j_call: TRBJ2-7; d_call: TRBD1; cdr3_aa: CASTPDRGLYEQYF; cdr3_nt: TGTGCCAGCACCCCGGACAGGGGGCTCTACGAGCAGTACTTC
clone_size: few; v_call: TRBV7-2; j_call: TRBJ2-5; d_call: TRBD2; cdr3_aa: CASSLSSGRASDETQYF; cdr3_nt: TGTGCCAGCAGCCTATCTAGCGGGAGGGCCTCGGACGAGACCCAGTACTTC
clone_size: few; v_call: TRBV6-4; j_call: TRBJ2-1; d_call: -; cdr3_aa: CANLVGDNEQFF; cdr3_nt: TGTGCCAATCTCGTGGGAGACAATGAGCAGTTCTTC
clone_size: few; v_call: TRBV6-5; j_call: TRBJ2-3; d_call: -; cdr3_aa: CASSYSGDTDTQYF; cdr3_nt: TGTGCCAGCAGTTATTCGGGGGACACAGATACGCAGTATTTT
clone_size: -; v_call: TRBV5-1; j_call: TRBJ1-4; d_call: -; cdr3_aa: CASSSGVLGEKLFF; cdr3_nt: TGCGCCAGCAGCTCGGGAGTTTTGGGTGAAAAACTGTTTTTT
clone_size: few; v_call: TRBV19; j_call: TRBJ1-5; d_call: TRBD1; cdr3_aa: CASSIGGQGFSNQPQHF; cdr3_nt: TGTGCCAGTAGTATTGGGGGACAGGGTTTTAGCAATCAGCCCCAGCATTTT
clone_size: few; v_call: TRBV7-3; j_call: TRBJ2-7; d_call: -; cdr3_aa: CASSLGLRSEQYF; cdr3_nt: TGTGCCAGCAGCTTGGGGCTCAGAAGCGAGCAGTACTTC
clone_size: once; v_call: TRBV7-9; j_call: TRBJ1-3; d_call: -; cdr3_aa: CASSLARGSLGNTIYF; cdr3_nt: TGTGCCAGCAGCTTAGCGCGGGGATCGCTGGGAAACACCATATATTTT
clone_size: -; v_call: TRBV2; j_call: TRBJ2-2; d_call: -; cdr3_aa: CASSEWGPNTGELFF; cdr3_nt: TGTGCCAGCAGTGAATGGGGGCCTAACACCGGGGAGCTGTTTTTT
clone_size: -; v_call: TRBV5-4; j_call: TRBJ1-1; d_call: -; cdr3_aa: CASSSVPNTEAFF; cdr3_nt: TGTGCCAGCAGCTCTGTTCCTAACACTGAAGCTTTCTTT
clone_size: few; v_call: TRBV6-6; j_call: TRBJ2-5; d_call: -; cdr3_aa: CASSYSTAVKTQYF; cdr3_nt: TGTGCCAGCAGTTACTCAACAGCTGTGAAGACCCAGTACTTC
clone_size: few; v_call: TRBV18; j_call: TRBJ2-5; d_call: -; cdr3_aa: CASSRQGRETQYF; cdr3_nt: TGTGCCAGCTCACGGCAGGGGCGAGAGACCCAGTACTTC
clone_size: -; v_call: TRBV5-1; j_call: TRBJ2-7; d_call: -; cdr3_aa: CASSLTGVYEQYF; cdr3_nt: TGCGCCAGCAGCTTGACAGGTGTCTACGAGCAGTACTTC
clone_size: few; v_call: TRBV20-1; j_call: TRBJ2-7; d_call: -; cdr3_aa: CSAPLGEQYF; cdr3_nt: TGCAGTGCTCCCCTCGGGGAGCAGTACTTC
clone_size: -; v_call: TRBV7-2; j_call: TRBJ2-5; d_call: TRBD2; cdr3_aa: CASSFRLAGEGETQYF; cdr3_nt: TGTGCCAGCAGCTTTCGACTAGCGGGAGAAGGGGAGACCCAGTACTTC
clone_size: -; v_call: TRBV14; j_call: TRBJ2-5; d_call: -; cdr3_aa: CASSQDTWQGIETQYF; cdr3_nt: TGTGCCAGCAGCCAAGATACGTGGCAGGGGATTGAGACCCAGTACTTC
clone_size: few; v_call: TRBV6-4; j_call: TRBJ1-1; d_call: -; cdr3_aa: CASSEQGNTEAFF; cdr3_nt: TGTGCCAGCAGCGAACAGGGGAACACTGAAGCTTTCTTT
clone_size: few; v_call: TRBV2; j_call: TRBJ2-5; d_call: -; cdr3_aa: CASSLGRGETQYF; cdr3_nt: TGTGCCAGCAGTCTGGGGAGAGGAGAGACCCAGTACTTC
clone_size: few; v_call: TRBV5-6; j_call: TRBJ1-1; d_call: TRBD1; cdr3_aa: CASSVTGVAAFF; cdr3_nt: TGTGCCAGCAGTGTGACAGGGGTAGCAGCTTTCTTT
clone_size: -; v_call: TRBV28; j_call: TRBJ2-7; d_call: -; cdr3_aa: CASSFNSGYEQYF; cdr3_nt: TGTGCCAGCAGTTTTAACAGCGGCTACGAGCAGTACTTC
clone_size: -; v_call: TRBV28; j_call: TRBJ1-2; d_call: -; cdr3_aa: CASSLEQNGYTF; cdr3_nt: TGTGCCAGCAGTTTAGAACAGAATGGCTACACCTTC
clone_size: -; v_call: TRBV9; j_call: TRBJ1-6; d_call: -; cdr3_aa: CASSVGSSLNSPLHF; cdr3_nt: TGTGCCAGCAGCGTCGGGAGCAGCCTTAATTCACCCCTCCACTTT
clone_size: few; v_call: TRBV29-1; j_call: TRBJ1-2; d_call: TRBD1; cdr3_aa: CSVAGTGGYGYTF; cdr3_nt: TGCAGCGTGGCTGGGACAGGCGGCTATGGCTACACCTTC
clone_size: -; v_call: TRBV14; j_call: TRBJ2-4; d_call: TRBD1; cdr3_aa: CASSRGQGARAEGNIQYF; cdr3_nt: TGTGCCAGCAGCCGGGGACAGGGGGCGCGCGCCGAGGGTAACATTCAGTACTTC
clone_size: few; v_call: TRBV29-1; j_call: TRBJ2-5; d_call: -; cdr3_aa: CSSTGIFQETQYF; cdr3_nt: TGCAGTTCGACGGGGATCTTTCAAGAGACCCAGTACTTC
clone_size: few; v_call: TRBV11-2; j_call: TRBJ2-3; d_call: -; cdr3_aa: CASSLVISGPQYF; cdr3_nt: TGTGCCAGCAGCTTAGTAATCTCAGGGCCGCAGTATTTT
clone_size: -; v_call: TRBV9; j_call: TRBJ2-5; d_call: -; cdr3_aa: CASSVGARETQYF; cdr3_nt: TGTGCCAGCAGCGTAGGTGCCAGAGAGACCCAGTACTTC
clone_size: -; v_call: TRBV4-3; j_call: TRBJ2-1; d_call: -; cdr3_aa: CASSQEFGSSYNEQFF; cdr3_nt: TGCGCCAGCAGCCAAGAATTTGGGAGCTCCTACAATGAGCAGTTCTTC
clone_size: -; v_call: TRBV18; j_call: TRBJ1-1; d_call: TRBD1; cdr3_aa: CASSGTGRDTEAFF; cdr3_nt: TGTGCCAGCTCAGGGACAGGGAGGGACACTGAAGCTTTCTTT
clone_size: few; v_call: TRBV4-3; j_call: TRBJ1-1; d_call: TRBD1; cdr3_aa: CASSQDFTGTGNTEAFF; cdr3_nt: TGCGCCAGCAGCCAAGACTTCACCGGGACAGGGAACACTGAAGCTTTCTTT
clone_size: -; v_call: TRBV7-9; j_call: TRBJ1-2; d_call: -; cdr3_aa: CASSFRGDDYGYTF; cdr3_nt: TGTGCCAGCAGCTTTCGGGGGGACGACTATGGCTACACCTTC
clone_size: few; v_call: TRBV6-5; j_call: TRBJ2-5; d_call: TRBD1; cdr3_aa: CASSKGQGQETQYF; cdr3_nt: TGTGCCAGCAGTAAGGGACAGGGGCAAGAGACCCAGTACTTC
clone_size: few; v_call: TRBV7-2; j_call: TRBJ2-3; d_call: TRBD2; cdr3_aa: CASSLGLAGTDTQYF; cdr3_nt: TGTGCCAGCAGCTTAGGACTAGCGGGAACAGATACGCAGTATTTT
clone_size: -; v_call: TRBV10-3; j_call: TRBJ1-1; d_call: -; cdr3_aa: CATTMAGGTNTEAFF; cdr3_nt: TGTGCCACCACCATGGCCGGCGGTACGAACACTGAAGCTTTCTTT
clone_size: few; v_call: TRBV5-1; j_call: TRBJ2-7; d_call: TRBD1; cdr3_aa: CASVNLGQNEAYEQYF; cdr3_nt: TGCGCCAGCGTTAATTTGGGACAGAACGAAGCCTACGAGCAGTACTTC
clone_size: -; v_call: TRBV2; j_call: TRBJ2-1; d_call: TRBD2; cdr3_aa: CASGGRGEQFF; cdr3_nt: TGTGCCAGCGGCGGGCGGGGGGAGCAGTTCTTC
clone_size: -; v_call: TRBV10-3; j_call: TRBJ1-6; d_call: -; cdr3_aa: CAISEGARGESPLHF; cdr3_nt: TGTGCCATCAGTGAGGGAGCCAGGGGAGAGTCACCCCTCCACTTT
clone_size: -; v_call: TRBV19; j_call: TRBJ2-7; d_call: TRBD1; cdr3_aa: CASRIGTGGPYEQYF; cdr3_nt: TGTGCCAGTAGGATCGGGACAGGGGGACCCTACGAGCAGTACTTC
clone_size: -; v_call: TRBV2; j_call: TRBJ1-1; d_call: TRBD1; cdr3_aa: CATQQGPTEAFF; cdr3_nt: TGTGCCACCCAACAGGGGCCCACTGAAGCTTTCTTT